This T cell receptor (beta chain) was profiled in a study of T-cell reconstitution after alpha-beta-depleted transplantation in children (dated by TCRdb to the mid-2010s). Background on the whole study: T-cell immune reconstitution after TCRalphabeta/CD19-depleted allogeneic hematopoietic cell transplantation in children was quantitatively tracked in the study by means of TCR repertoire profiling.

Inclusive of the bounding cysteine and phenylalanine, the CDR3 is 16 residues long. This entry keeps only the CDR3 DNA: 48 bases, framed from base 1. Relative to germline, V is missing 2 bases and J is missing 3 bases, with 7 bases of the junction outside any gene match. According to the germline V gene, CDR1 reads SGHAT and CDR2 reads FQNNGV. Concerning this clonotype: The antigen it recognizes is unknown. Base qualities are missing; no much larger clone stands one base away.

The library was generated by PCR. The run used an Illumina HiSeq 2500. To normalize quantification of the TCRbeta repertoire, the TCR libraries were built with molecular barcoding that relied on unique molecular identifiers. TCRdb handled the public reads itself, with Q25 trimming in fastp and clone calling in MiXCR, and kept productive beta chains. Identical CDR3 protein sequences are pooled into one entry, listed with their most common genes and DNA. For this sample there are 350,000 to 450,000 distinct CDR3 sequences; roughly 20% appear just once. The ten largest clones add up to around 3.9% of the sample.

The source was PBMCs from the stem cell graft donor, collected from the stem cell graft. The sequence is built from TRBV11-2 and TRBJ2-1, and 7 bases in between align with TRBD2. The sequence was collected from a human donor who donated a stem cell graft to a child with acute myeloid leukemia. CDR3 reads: CASSLRERGYYNEQFF. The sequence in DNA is TGTGCCAGCAGCTTACGGGAGCGGGGATACTACAATGAGCAGTTCTTC.